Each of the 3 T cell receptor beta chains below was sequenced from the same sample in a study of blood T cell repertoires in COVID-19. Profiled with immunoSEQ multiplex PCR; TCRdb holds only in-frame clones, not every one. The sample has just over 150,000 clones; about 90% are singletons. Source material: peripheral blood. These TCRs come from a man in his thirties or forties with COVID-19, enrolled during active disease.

CDR3 in DNA: TGTGCCAGCAGTGGACCGGGACAGGGCTATAACACTGAAGCTTTCTTT. It codes for CASSGPGQGYNTEAFF. The gene calls are TRBV2 and TRBJ1-1; 9 nucleotides agree with TRBD1. The V segment lost 4 bases and the J segment 2 bases; nucleotides outside the gene matches: 8. This CDR3 contains 16 residues. Per the germline V gene, CDR1 is SNHLY and CDR2 is FYNNEI.

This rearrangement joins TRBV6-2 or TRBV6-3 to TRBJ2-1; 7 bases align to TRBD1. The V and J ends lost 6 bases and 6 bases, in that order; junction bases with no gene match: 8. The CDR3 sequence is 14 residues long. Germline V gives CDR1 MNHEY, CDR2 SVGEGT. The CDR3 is CASSRETGPNEQFF. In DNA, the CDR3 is TGTGCCAGCAGCCGTGAGACAGGGCCCAATGAGCAGTTCTTC.

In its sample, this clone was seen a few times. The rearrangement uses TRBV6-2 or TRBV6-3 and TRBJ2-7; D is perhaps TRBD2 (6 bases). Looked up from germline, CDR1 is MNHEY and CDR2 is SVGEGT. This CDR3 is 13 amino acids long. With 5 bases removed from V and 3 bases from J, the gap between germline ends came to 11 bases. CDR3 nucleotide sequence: TGTGCCAGCAGTCGGGACTCGTACTACGAGCAGTACTTC. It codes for CASSRDSYYEQYF.